Here is one TCR beta chain with its context. Germline assignment: CDR1 MGHRA and CDR2 YSYEKL. J gave up 3 bases and V 1 base, and 6 bases lay outside the gene matches. The CDR3 length is 15 residues. Per the authors' pipeline: Amplification of reference gene primers was used by the study to estimate nucleated cell counts. The data were produced by immunoSEQ multiplex PCR, yet TCRdb's version contains in-frame clones alone and is incomplete. The V and J calls and the clone size are those of that table, but D and trimming were determined from the DNA. The table shows 300,000 to 400,000 clones, with about 82% occurring only once. These data originate in a study of blood T cell repertoires in COVID-19. About the research overall: Nucleic acid was either cDNA or gDNA, and it came from T cells, B-cell-depleted T cells, or PBMCs.

Input material: peripheral blood. This TCR was sampled from a human donor in a cohort sampled during active COVID-19. The rearrangement links TRBV4-1 to TRBJ2-7; TRBD1 aligns across 7 bases. The CDR3 bases are TGCGCCAGCAGCCAAGTGACAGGGCCCGTCTACGAGCAGTACTTC. It is translated as CASSQVTGPVYEQYF.